This is a list of T cell receptor beta chains from one sample in a study of cytomegalovirus exposure and HLA in healthy donors. Here immunoSEQ multiplex PCR was the method, and the copy in TCRdb shows in-frame clones only, minus some. This table has roughly 100,000 clones, 76% appearing once. The sequenced material came from PBMCs. These receptors were collected from a man in his forties in good health and CMV-seropositive. Each CDR3 is given without its conserved first and last residue. Fields, in order: J gene, V gene, CDR3 protein.

TRBJ2-3 | TRBV5-4 | ATLPGGATTGGPTDTQY
TRBJ1-3 | TRBV4-1 | ASSQEADTGNTIY
TRBJ2-7 | TRBV25-1 | ASSESGGVTYEQY
TRBJ2-7 | TRBV28 | ASRRGLTYEQY
TRBJ1-1 | TRBV5-6 | ASSQGFGEAF
TRBJ2-5 | TRBV4-3 | ASSQGKGTSGETQY
TRBJ2-3 | TRBV9 | ASSAHRVADTQY
TRBJ2-5 | TRBV5-4 | ASSLDLARQETQY
- | TRBV7-2 | ASSAKTRRIYEQY
TRBJ2-1 | TRBV7-7 | ASSLDSGQGNEQF
TRBJ2-7 | TRBV19 | ASKITGTGSYEQY
TRBJ1-5 | TRBV10-3 | AISDRTENQPQH
TRBJ2-2 | TRBV7-2 | ASSLNRGTGELF
TRBJ2-1 | TRBV9 | ASAPRRYDSYNEQF
- | TRBV7-9 | ASSLKGQGAYEQY
- | TRBV12-5 | ASARDGTGLDEQY
TRBJ2-4 | TRBV11-3 | ASSAGAGINIQY
TRBJ2-1 | TRBV6-6 | ASFFVGGSEQF
TRBJ1-1 | TRBV7-2 | ASSPGGRAGNTEAF
TRBJ1-1 | TRBV5-6 | ASSFRPSGGTEAF
TRBJ2-7 | TRBV6-6 | ASTLQGHSYEQY
TRBJ2-5 | TRBV7-2 | ASSRLGLGDGTQY
TRBJ2-5 | TRBV5-6 | ASSTTGLSIGQETQY
TRBJ2-7 | TRBV6-5 | ASSYSGGVGYEQY
TRBJ2-7 | TRBV9 | ASSREGLYEQY
TRBJ2-1 | TRBV5-1 | ASSLVGTSGNEQF
TRBJ1-5 | TRBV12-1 | ASSFHPQGNQPQH
TRBJ1-6 | TRBV7-2 | ASSLITGSPLH
TRBJ2-7 | TRBV6-5 | ASRITGVDEQY